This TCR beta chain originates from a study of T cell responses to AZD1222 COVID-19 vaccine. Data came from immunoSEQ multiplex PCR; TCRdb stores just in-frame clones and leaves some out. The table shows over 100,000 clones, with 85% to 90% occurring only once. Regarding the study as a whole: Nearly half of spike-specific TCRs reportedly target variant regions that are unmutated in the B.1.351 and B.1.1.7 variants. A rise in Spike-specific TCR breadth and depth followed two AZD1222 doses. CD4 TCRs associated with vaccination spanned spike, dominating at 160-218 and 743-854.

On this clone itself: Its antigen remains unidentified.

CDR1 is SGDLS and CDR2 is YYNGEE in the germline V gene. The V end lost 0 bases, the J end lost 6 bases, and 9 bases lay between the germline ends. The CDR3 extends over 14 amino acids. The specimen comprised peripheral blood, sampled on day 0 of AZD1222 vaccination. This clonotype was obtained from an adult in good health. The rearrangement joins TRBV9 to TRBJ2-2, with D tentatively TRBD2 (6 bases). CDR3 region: CASSVGGGSGELFF. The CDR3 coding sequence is TGTGCCAGCAGCGTAGGTGGGGGGTCCGGGGAGCTGTTTTTT.